The entry that follows covers one T cell receptor (beta chain) sequence. Its target is not known. From its re-call of the 5' RACE reads, TCRdb lists each CDR3 protein once, without DNA. This sample contains approximately 400,000 distinct CDR3 sequences. This sample was taken from a study of monozygotic twins with inflammatory bowel disease. Points from the study as a whole: IBD patients, compared with healthy twins, shared fewer clonotypes with others (especially with disease activity). Twin concordance left repertoire similarity unchanged, with limited power a possible explanation for this lack of difference.

Per germline, CDR1 MNHEY and CDR2 SVGAGI. This CDR3 comprises 13 residues. Whole-blood RNA isolation (total RNA) proceeded without T cell sorting. This sequence was found in a human donor with ulcerative colitis or Crohn's disease, or a healthy co-twin of an affected twin (not recorded which). The chain employs TRBV6-5 and TRBJ1-2; checking the TCRdb D call of TRBD1 is not possible without DNA. The sample was blood. The CDR3 protein is CASRYPGNLGYTF.